This T cell receptor (beta chain) was obtained from a study of blood T cell repertoires in COVID-19. Background on the study: Sources were T cells, B-cell-depleted T cells, or PBMCs; the material itself was cDNA or gDNA.

Followed over time, Seattle patients had been enrolled while infection was active. Authors' analysis steps: Using reference gene primer amplification, nucleated cell counts were estimated. The method was immunoSEQ multiplex PCR; TCRdb's version includes in-frame clones alone and lacks a portion of them. That table gives V, J and clone size, and the DNA gave D and trimming. The sample yields a few hundred thousand clones, over 70% seen once. The sample consisted of peripheral blood. The clonotype comes from a woman aged 70 to 79 with COVID-19, enrolled during active disease.

CDR3: CATQAGATNEKLFF. The CDR3 coding sequence is TGTGCCACCCAGGCGGGGGCAACTAATGAAAAACTGTTTTTT. This chain connects TRBV24-1 to TRBJ1-4; the D gene is possibly TRBD1 (5 bases). CDR1 is KGHDR and CDR2 is SFDVKD in the germline V gene. The CDR3 is made up of 14 amino acids. V was pared by 9 bases and J by 0 bases, with 10 bases between.